This is a list of T cell receptor beta chains from one sample in a study of early stage breast cancer tumors. Data came from immunoSEQ multiplex PCR; TCRdb stores just in-frame clones and leaves some out. The sample consists of some 72,000 clones, around 80% of them appearing once. Source material: blood. All receptors derive from a person in their 60s with breast cancer. Each CDR3 is given without its conserved first and last residue. The order of the fields is V gene, J gene, CDR3 protein.

V: TRBV5-1; J: TRBJ2-7; CDR3: ASSFTSGSLSYEQY
V: TRBV18; J: TRBJ1-6; CDR3: ASSGQSYNSPLH
V: TRBV5-4; J: TRBJ2-7; CDR3: ASREGLSYEQY
V: TRBV10-3; J: TRBJ2-7; CDR3: AISVQAGGTDEQY
V: TRBV19; J: TRBJ2-1; CDR3: ASNTGDFNEQF
V: TRBV29-1; J: TRBJ2-1; CDR3: SVVGGVDEQF
V: TRBV6-6; J: TRBJ2-1; CDR3: ASSSNDASYNEQF
V: TRBV7-3; J: TRBJ2-3; CDR3: ASSSGLDTQY
V: TRBV7-2; J: TRBJ2-7; CDR3: ASRWAGQGYFGEQY
V: TRBV30; J: TRBJ2-2; CDR3: AAKSGPANTGELF
V: TRBV10-3; J: TRBJ1-4; CDR3: AIRPDRGEEKLF
V: TRBV7-2; J: TRBJ2-7; CDR3: ASSAGDPSIYPYEQY
V: TRBV7-9; J: TRBJ2-7; CDR3: ASSLFPHEQY
V: TRBV29-1; J: TRBJ1-1; CDR3: SVVPRDTEAF
V: TRBV7-2; J: TRBJ2-7; CDR3: ASSSGPWYEQY
V: TRBV10-3; J: TRBJ2-7; CDR3: AIKPGLAATYEQY
V: TRBV9; J: TRBJ2-1; CDR3: ASSVRLGSYNEQF
V: TRBV28; J: TRBJ1-1; CDR3: ASSLNWGKPEAF
V: TRBV2; J: TRBJ2-3; CDR3: ASSGSLDTQY
V: TRBV5-1; J: TRBJ2-3; CDR3: ASSSPSAGDTQY
V: TRBV6-1; J: TRBJ1-1; CDR3: ASILTSLEAF
V: TRBV5-5; J: TRBJ2-7; CDR3: ASSFQGARSYEQY
V: TRBV21-1; J: TRBJ1-1; CDR3: ASSKKSTGPLGGTEAF
V: TRBV5-4; J: TRBJ2-2; CDR3: ASSSPRGADGELF
V: TRBV5-1; J: TRBJ2-1; CDR3: ASSLGNSGGADEQF
V: TRBV30; J: TRBJ2-7; CDR3: AWSGGGITYEQY
V: TRBV10-2; J: TRBJ1-6; CDR3: ASSELGSYNSPLH
V: TRBV18; J: TRBJ1-5; CDR3: ASSPGQEVQPQH
V: TRBV7-2; J: TRBJ2-1; CDR3: ASSLGALGEQF
V: TRBV6-1; J: TRBJ2-7; CDR3: ASETPGQVPYEQY
V: TRBV4-1; J: TRBJ2-7; CDR3: ASSPSRDLSYEQY
V: TRBV5-5; J: TRBJ2-7; CDR3: ASRQPGAANEQY
V: TRBV28; J: TRBJ1-1; CDR3: ASSLGGSDYMNTEAF
V: TRBV4-2; J: TRBJ2-5; CDR3: ASSQYQVAGQETQY
V: TRBV18; J: TRBJ2-1; CDR3: ASSPQTGDRF
V: TRBV6-6; J: TRBJ1-5; CDR3: ASSPTTGRNQPQH
V: TRBV5-8; J: TRBJ1-3; CDR3: ASSLTGTVLSGNTIY
V: TRBV5-1; J: TRBJ1-2; CDR3: ASSPRQANYGYT
V: TRBV6-4; J: TRBJ2-5; CDR3: ASSPPSGGAETQY
V: TRBV15; J: TRBJ2-5; CDR3: ATSRKGANPQETQY
V: TRBV2; J: TRBJ1-5; CDR3: ASSDRIRNQPQH
V: TRBV4-3; J: TRBJ2-7; CDR3: ASSQDVMGGGEQY
V: TRBV9; J: TRBJ2-7; CDR3: ASSYTGTGYEQY
V: TRBV23-1; J: TRBJ2-7; CDR3: ASSRTGTRPYEQY
V: TRBV19; J: TRBJ1-2; CDR3: ASRPSGGSGYT
V: TRBV2; J: TRBJ1-3; CDR3: ASSVDRGGNTIY